A single sample is the source of the 29 T cell receptor beta chains below, sequenced in a study of T cell responses to AZD1222 COVID-19 vaccine. The method was immunoSEQ multiplex PCR; TCRdb's version includes in-frame clones alone and lacks a portion of them. The sample has approximately 180,000 clones, over 85% seen once. Sequenced material: peripheral blood, taken 28 days after the second dose of the MenACWY control vaccine. The receptors derive from an adult who received the MenACWY meningococcal vaccine as a control.

The chain employs TRBV6-5 and TRBJ1-2; the D gene is possibly TRBD1 (6 bases). The germline gives CDR1 MNHEY, CDR2 SVGAGI. Trimming left V 3 bases short and J 7 bases short, with 15 bases between. This CDR3 has 14 amino acids. The CDR3 DNA follows: TGTGCCAGCAGTTATGATCGTCCGGGGGCTGGCTACACCTTC. Translating it yields CASSYDRPGAGYTF.

The chain uses TRBV30 and TRBJ1-5; D remains unclear. V was cut by 5 bases and J by 0 bases, with 11 bases left in between. The CDR3 runs to 14 residues. Germline V CDR1 and CDR2: GTSNPN, SVGIG (reference sequence). Written as DNA, the CDR3 is TGTGCCTGGGCCCAGATACGTAGCAATCAGCCCCAGCATTTT. This translates into CAWAQIRSNQPQHF.

The rearrangement uses TRBV14 and TRBJ1-2; D may be TRBD1 (6 bases). Trimming stripped 4 bases from V and 5 bases from J, with 14 bases between. The CDR3 is 14 residues long. The germline CDR1 and CDR2 sequences are SGHDN and FVKESK. The CDR3 loop is CASSRTRTDYGYTF. The CDR3, as DNA: TGTGCCAGCAGCCGGACCAGGACAGATTATGGCTACACCTTC.

The rearrangement joins TRBV11-3 to TRBJ2-1, with TRBD2 as a possible D gene (6 bases). Per germline, CDR1 SGHNT and CDR2 YENEEA. CDR3 length: 14 amino acids. V was cut by 2 bases and J by 6 bases, with 11 bases left in between. The CDR3 sequence is CASSLLGGFNEQFF. In DNA form, the CDR3 reads TGTGCCAGCAGCTTACTCGGGGGTTTCAATGAGCAGTTCTTC.

In nucleotides, the CDR3 is TGTGCCAGCAGCCAAGGGGCTTTGGGGAGAGAAGGCTACACCTTC. Translation: CASSQGALGREGYTF. The chain links TRBV4-2 to TRBJ1-2; D is unclear. Trimming stripped 1 base from V and 8 bases from J, with 17 bases between. This CDR3 spans 15 amino acids. Germline V gives CDR1 LGHNA, CDR2 YNFKEQ.

The chain has TRBV29-1 and TRBJ1-4, with a weak D call TRBD1 (5 bases). The CDR3 length is 13 residues. Germline V gene sequence: CDR1 SQVTM, CDR2 ANQGSEA. The CDR3 DNA is TGCAGTTTTTTTGCCTTGGGGGATGAAAAACTGTTTTTT. It specifies CSFFALGDEKLFF.

The gene calls are TRBV28 and TRBJ1-5; D is unresolved. CDR1 is MDHEN, CDR2 SYDVKM, per germline. Trimming removed 5 bases from V and 2 bases from J, with 4 bases in between. This CDR3 contains 12 residues. CDR3 residues: CASSSGNQPQHF. The CDR3 DNA sequence: TGTGCCAGCAGTAGTGGCAATCAGCCCCAGCATTTT.

This rearrangement joins TRBV21-1 to TRBJ1-5; TRBD1 is taken as the D call from the table, unchecked against the DNA. TRBV21-1 is listed as a pseudogene. This CDR3 comprises 19 residues. CDR3 in amino acids: CASSKAPTFYSFVGQPQHF. CDR3 DNA sequence: TGTGCCAGCAGCAAAGCACCGACCTTTTACAGTTTTGTGGGCCAGCCCCAGCATTTT.

The V gene is TRBV10-3, the J gene TRBJ1-4; 8 nucleotides line up with TRBD1. After removal of 11 bases from V and 0 bases from J, the junction contained 5 bases not matched to a gene. Germline lookup yields CDR1 ENHRY and CDR2 SYGVKD. The CDR3 has 14 residues. The CDR3 DNA is TGTGCCTCACAGGGGGACGCAACTAATGAAAAACTGTTTTTT. Encoded protein: CASQGDATNEKLFF.

The chain employs TRBV6-5 and TRBJ1-3; 8 nucleotides align to TRBD1. The CDR3 is 16 amino acids. CDR1 and CDR2 (germline): MNHEY, SVGAGI. The ends lost 0 bases at V and 4 bases at J; junction bases unmatched: 5. The CDR3 loop is CASSYSSDRVGNTIYF. Written as DNA, the CDR3 is TGTGCCAGCAGTTACTCGTCGGACAGGGTGGGAAACACCATATATTTT.

This chain uses TRBV27 with TRBJ2-5; 12 positions agree with TRBD2. CDR1 MNHEY and CDR2 SMNVEV come from the germline V gene (reference sequence). V lost 0 bases, J lost 4 bases, and 0 bases stayed unmatched. This CDR3 comprises 15 residues. CDR3 nucleotide sequence: TGTGCCAGCAGTTTATCGGGACTAGCGGGAGAGACCCAGTACTTC. This codes for CASSLSGLAGETQYF.

The rearrangement joins TRBV29-1 to TRBJ2-2; 7 bases match TRBD2. Trimming removed 5 bases from V and 2 bases from J; junction bases left unmatched: 11. The germline CDR1 and CDR2 sequences are SQVTM and ANQGSEA. The CDR3 sequence is 16 residues long. The CDR3, as DNA: TGCAGCGTTCATGGCGGGAGCGGGTCCAACACCGGGGAGCTGTTTTTT. It codes for CSVHGGSGSNTGELFF.

The CDR3 loop is CASTSASEAFF. The CDR3 nucleotides read TGTGCCAGCACCTCTGCGAGTGAAGCTTTCTTT. The rearrangement links TRBV28 to TRBJ1-1; no reliable D call. The CDR3 loop spans 11 amino acids. Trimming removed 7 bases at V and 7 bases at J, with 10 bases between. Germline loops: CDR1 MDHEN, CDR2 SYDVKM.

The V call is TRBV28, the J call TRBJ2-1; 7 bases align to TRBD2. Trimming took 4 bases from V and 1 from J; bases not matched to a gene: 4. Germline loops: CDR1 MDHEN, CDR2 SYDVKM. This CDR3 spans 15 amino acids. This CDR3 is CASSSLAVSYNEQFF. The DNA for the CDR3 is TGTGCCAGCAGTTCGCTAGCGGTATCCTACAATGAGCAGTTCTTC.

The chain joins TRBV6-5 to TRBJ2-2; D unresolved. V was clipped by 2 bases and J by 9 bases, with 7 bases between them. The CDR3 length is 12 residues. Germline lookup yields CDR1 MNHEY and CDR2 SVGAGI. The CDR3 DNA reads as TGTGCCAGCAGTTACCGGCTGTGGGAGCTGTTTTTT. Amino acid sequence: CASSYRLWELFF.

V usage is TRBV12-3 or TRBV12-4 and J usage is TRBJ1-2; D gene uncertain. Deletions cut 3 bases from V and 6 bases from J, with 5 bases between. The CDR3 has 11 residues. The DNA of the CDR3 is TGTGCCAGCAGTTTCGCAGATGGCTACACCTTC. This gives the protein CASSFADGYTF.

J is TRBJ2-3 and V is TRBV5-8; D may be TRBD2 (5 bases). The CDR3 is 17 residues long. V was cut by 6 bases and J by 1 base, with 21 bases left in between. CDR1 SGHTS and CDR2 YDEGEE come from the germline V gene. Written as DNA, the CDR3 is TGTGCCAGCACCCCTAGCTATGGGGAGATCGGCACAGATACGCAGTATTTT. Protein: CASTPSYGEIGTDTQYF.

V is TRBV7-3 and J is TRBJ2-3; 10 nucleotides match TRBD2. Germline V gene lookup returns CDR1 SGHTA and CDR2 FQGTGA. The CDR3 length is 19 residues. The V gene end was trimmed by 1 base and the J gene end by 4 bases; junction bases not matched to a gene: 14. The CDR3 DNA reads TGTGCCAGCAGCTTAAAGCCGGGACTAGCGAGCCCTGGCGCAGATACGCAGTATTTT. Residues: CASSLKPGLASPGADTQYF.

The CDR3 DNA sequence: TGTGCCACCAGTGAATCCTTCGCCCATCGTGAGCAGTTCTTC. Translation: CATSESFAHREQFF. The chain recombines TRBV24-1 with TRBJ2-1; D is undetermined. CDR3 length equals 14 residues. The ends were cut back, 4 bases at V and 9 bases at J, with 15 bases in the middle. The germline V gene encodes CDR1 KGHDR and CDR2 SFDVKD.

The rearrangement uses TRBV11-1 and TRBJ1-2; D ambiguous. With 5 bases removed from V and 2 bases from J, the gap between germline ends came to 18 bases. Looked up from germline, CDR1 is SGHAT and CDR2 is FQDESV (reference sequence). The CDR3 loop spans 16 amino acids. This CDR3 is CASSRPGGRINYGYTF. The CDR3 DNA sequence: TGTGCCAGCAGCCGGCCAGGAGGAAGGATAAACTATGGCTACACCTTC.

The chain recombines TRBV6-6 with TRBJ1-5, with D perhaps TRBD1 (6 bases). Germline-derived CDR1 and CDR2 are MNHNY and SVGAGI (reference sequence). CDR3 size: 15 residues. Trimming stripped 6 bases from V and 4 bases from J, with 16 bases between. The CDR3 bases are TGTGCCAGCAGGTCATACGGGGGGCCTAATCAGCCCCAGCATTTT. Translation gives CASRSYGGPNQPQHF.

In its sample, this clone was seen once. This chain links TRBV2 with TRBJ2-2; tentatively, D is TRBD1 (6 bases). V was cut by 8 bases and J by 5 bases, with 9 bases left in between. The CDR3 runs to 12 residues. Germline values: CDR1 SNHLY, CDR2 FYNNEI. CDR3 in amino acids: CASSGHTGELFF. CDR3 bases: TGTGCCAGCTCGGGACATACCGGGGAGCTGTTTTTT. Complete variable domain (other parts from reference TRBV2 and TRBJ2-2): EPEVTQTPSHQVTQMGQEVILRCVPISNHLYFYWYRQILGQKVEFLVSFYNNEISEKSEIFDDQFSVERPDGSNFTLKIRSTKLEDSAMYFCASSGHTGELFFGEGSRLTVL.

This clone has only one observation. V is TRBV10-3 and J is TRBJ1-1, with TRBD1 as a possible D gene (6 bases). The V end was cut by 2 bases, the J end by 4 bases, with 11 bases between. This CDR3 region has 14 residues. From germline, CDR1 is ENHRY and CDR2 SYGVKD. CDR3 in amino acids: CAISEGGGSTEAFF. CDR3 nucleotides: TGTGCCATCAGTGAGGGAGGGGGATCCACTGAAGCTTTCTTT.

The chain joins TRBV2 to TRBJ2-5, with D unclear. Germline V CDR1 and CDR2: SNHLY, FYNNEI. The CDR3 consists of 17 residues. The V and J ends lost 2 bases and 3 bases respectively, with 19 bases between them. The CDR3 loop reads CASSERLIAQRKETQYF. CDR3 coding DNA: TGTGCCAGCAGTGAACGATTGATTGCGCAGAGGAAAGAGACCCAGTACTTC.

The gene calls are TRBV9 and TRBJ2-5; TRBD2 agrees at 12 bases. V was clipped by 3 bases and J by 4 bases; unmatched bases: 7. Looked up from germline, CDR1 is SGDLS and CDR2 is YYNGEE. This CDR3 has 16 amino acids. The CDR3 here is CASSEGLAGDGETQYF. DNA for the CDR3: TGTGCCAGCAGCGAGGGACTAGCGGGTGACGGAGAGACCCAGTACTTC.

Notes on this clone: This sample includes further DNA sequences coding for the same CDR3. CDR3 in amino acids: CASSLIYQPQHF. CDR3 sequence (DNA): TGTGCCAGCAGTTTAATATATCAGCCCCAGCATTTT. The chain combines TRBV12-3 or TRBV12-4 with TRBJ1-5; D gene ambiguous. The CDR3 is 12 amino acids. The V end lost 2 bases, the J end lost 5 bases, and 4 bases lay between the germline ends.

CDR3 coding DNA: TGTGCCAGCAGCGTAGGAATGGCGGGAGTTACCTACAATGAGCAGTTCTTC. This gives the protein CASSVGMAGVTYNEQFF. The chain links TRBV9 to TRBJ2-1, with 7 bases fitting TRBD2. CDR1 and CDR2 from the germline V gene are SGDLS and YYNGEE. The CDR3 extends over 17 amino acids. J gave up 2 bases and V 0 bases, and 8 bases lay outside the gene matches.

V usage is TRBV30 and J usage is TRBJ1-2; perhaps TRBD1 as D (5 bases). Trimming took 3 bases from V and 7 from J, leaving 12 bases between them. Germline assignment: CDR1 GTSNPN and CDR2 SVGIG (reference sequence). The CDR3 is 12 residues long. The CDR3: CAWRIRGGGYTF. CDR3 bases: TGTGCCTGGAGAATTCGGGGGGGTGGCTACACCTTC.

V gene TRBV7-9 combines with J gene TRBJ1-2; tentative D call: TRBD1 (5 bases). The CDR3 runs to 15 residues. V lost 6 bases to trimming and J lost 0 bases, with 14 bases between them. Germline V gives CDR1 SEHNR, CDR2 FQNEAQ (reference sequence). The CDR3 is CASSGRQQANYGYTF. In DNA form, the CDR3 reads TGTGCCAGCAGTGGGAGACAGCAGGCTAACTATGGCTACACCTTC.